The clone carrying this TCR beta chain has just a few counts. No antigen is known for it. Read data end 3 residues before the CDR3 end; the end is taken from the germline J gene. This sample stems from a study of T cell clonality in common variable immunodeficiency. Trimming took 8 bases from V and 0 from J, leaving 7 bases between them. The CDR3 loop spans 12 amino acids. Germline CDR1 KGHSH, CDR2 LQKENI. Libraries were prepared by immunoSEQ multiplex PCR; TCRdb keeps only in-frame clonotypes and omits some of them. The sample has 75,000 to 85,000 clones, none seen only once. General study findings and limits: Compared with controls, CVID subjects had fewer shared TCRbeta clones.

The sample was peripheral blood mononuclear cells. This TCR derives from a person between 18 and 70 years old in good health. The chain is built from TRBV18 and TRBJ1-1, with D maybe TRBD1 (5 bases). The sequenced part of the CDR3 DNA is TGTGCCAGCAGAGGGGTGAACACTGAA. This translates into CASRGVNTE. In full, the CDR3 is CASRGVNTEAFF.